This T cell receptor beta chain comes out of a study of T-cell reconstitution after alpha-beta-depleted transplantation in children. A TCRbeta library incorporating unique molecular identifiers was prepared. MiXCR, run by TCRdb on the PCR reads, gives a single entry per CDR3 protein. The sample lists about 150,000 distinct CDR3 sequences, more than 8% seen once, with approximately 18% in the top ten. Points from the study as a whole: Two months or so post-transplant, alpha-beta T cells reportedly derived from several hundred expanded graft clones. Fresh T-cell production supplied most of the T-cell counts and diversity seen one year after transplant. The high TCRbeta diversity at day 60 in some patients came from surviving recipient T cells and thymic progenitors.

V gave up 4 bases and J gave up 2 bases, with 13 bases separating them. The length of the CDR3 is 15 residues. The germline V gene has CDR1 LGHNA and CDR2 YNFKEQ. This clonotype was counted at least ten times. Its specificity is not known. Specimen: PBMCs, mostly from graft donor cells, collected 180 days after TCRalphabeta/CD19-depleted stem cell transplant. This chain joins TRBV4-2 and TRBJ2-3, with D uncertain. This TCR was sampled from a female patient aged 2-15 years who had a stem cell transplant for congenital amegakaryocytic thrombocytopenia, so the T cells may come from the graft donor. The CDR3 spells CASSLQLGITDTQYF. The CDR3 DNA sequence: TGTGCCAGCAGCCTCCAGTTGGGGATCACAGATACGCAGTATTTT.